A selection of T cell receptor beta chains follows, all from one sample in a study of cytomegalovirus exposure and HLA in healthy donors. Only in-frame clones appear in the TCRdb table, and some are missing; sequencing was by immunoSEQ multiplex PCR. The table shows about 120,000 clones, with around three quarters occurring only once. The sample taken for sequencing was PBMCs. The source is a man in his thirties or forties in good health and CMV-seronegative. The CDR3 runs from the conserved cysteine through the conserved F or W. The D gene is left open where the match is weak. Part of the rows lack a size; the others show once, few, many or a class for expanded clones.

D gene: -
clone size: -
J gene: TRBJ2-3
V gene: TRBV7-9
CDR3 DNA: TGTGCCAGCAGCTCTGGGGCCCTAAATACGCAGTATTTT
CDR3 protein: CASSSGALNTQYF

D gene: -
clone size: -
J gene: TRBJ1-2
V gene: TRBV19
CDR3 DNA: TGTGCCAGTACCCCGACCCCCGCGGGGAGGGGCAACTATGGCTACACCTTC
CDR3 protein: CASTPTPAGRGNYGYTF

D gene: TRBD1
clone size: once
J gene: TRBJ2-7
V gene: TRBV5-6
CDR3 DNA: TGTGCCAGCAGACCGACCGGGACAGGGGCCAAAGAGCAGTACTTC
CDR3 protein: CASRPTGTGAKEQYF

D gene: -
clone size: -
J gene: TRBJ1-5
V gene: TRBV18
CDR3 DNA: TGTGCCAGCTCAGACAGAAATCAGCCCCAGCATTTT
CDR3 protein: CASSDRNQPQHF

D gene: TRBD2
clone size: -
J gene: TRBJ2-7
V gene: TRBV4-1
CDR3 DNA: TGCGCCAGCAGCCCCTTGGCTAGCGGAACCTCCTACGAGCAGTACTTC
CDR3 protein: CASSPLASGTSYEQYF

D gene: TRBD1
clone size: -
J gene: TRBJ2-7
V gene: TRBV5-6
CDR3 DNA: TGTGCCAGCAGACGGGACAGTTACTCCTACGAGCAGTACTTC
CDR3 protein: CASRRDSYSYEQYF

D gene: -
clone size: few
J gene: TRBJ1-2
V gene: TRBV4-1
CDR3 DNA: TGCGCCAGCAGCCGCATACACAGGATCTATGGCTACACCTTC
CDR3 protein: CASSRIHRIYGYTF

D gene: TRBD1
clone size: -
J gene: TRBJ2-1
V gene: TRBV6-1
CDR3 DNA: TGTGCCAGCACCACAAGGGGGACAGGGGACGATGAGCAGTTCTTC
CDR3 protein: CASTTRGTGDDEQFF

D gene: TRBD1
clone size: -
J gene: TRBJ2-7
V gene: TRBV6-6
CDR3 DNA: TGTGCCAGCACCAGAACCGGGACAGGGGGCTACGAGCAGTACTTC
CDR3 protein: CASTRTGTGGYEQYF

D gene: -
clone size: -
J gene: TRBJ1-1
V gene: TRBV19
CDR3 DNA: TGTGCCAGTAGTTGGGGGGGTGAGATGAACACTGAAGCTTTCTTT
CDR3 protein: CASSWGGEMNTEAFF

D gene: TRBD1
clone size: once
J gene: TRBJ2-1
V gene: TRBV19
CDR3 DNA: TGTGCCAGTGGAATGGGACAGGGGTCCTACAATGAGCAGTTCTTC
CDR3 protein: CASGMGQGSYNEQFF

D gene: TRBD1
clone size: -
J gene: TRBJ1-5
V gene: TRBV7-2
CDR3 DNA: TGTGCCAGCAGCTTAGTCTCCGGACAGGTTCGGCCCCAGCATTTT
CDR3 protein: CASSLVSGQVRPQHF

D gene: TRBD2
clone size: -
J gene: TRBJ2-4
V gene: TRBV4-1
CDR3 DNA: TGCGCCAGCAGCCAAGATTTTATGGGGGGGGGCATTCAGTACTTC
CDR3 protein: CASSQDFMGGGIQYF

D gene: TRBD1
clone size: -
J gene: TRBJ1-2
V gene: TRBV25-1
CDR3 DNA: TGTGCCAGCAGTGTCGACAGGGGGCTAGGCTACACCTTC
CDR3 protein: CASSVDRGLGYTF

D gene: -
clone size: -
J gene: TRBJ2-7
V gene: TRBV4-3
CDR3 DNA: TGCGCCAGCAGCCAAGATTTGTATAGGACAGCCTACGAGCAGTACTTC
CDR3 protein: CASSQDLYRTAYEQYF

D gene: TRBD2
clone size: -
J gene: TRBJ2-7
V gene: TRBV5-6
CDR3 DNA: TGTGCCAGCAGCTTCGTAGGGACTAACGAGCAGTACTTC
CDR3 protein: CASSFVGTNEQYF

D gene: TRBD2
clone size: -
J gene: TRBJ2-1
V gene: TRBV11-2
CDR3 DNA: TGTGCCAGCAGCCTTCCCCAAGCGGGAGGGCCATACAATGAGCAGTTCTTC
CDR3 protein: CASSLPQAGGPYNEQFF

D gene: TRBD1
clone size: -
J gene: TRBJ1-1
V gene: TRBV7-9
CDR3 DNA: TGTGCCAGCAGCTTGTGGGGGACAGGGAGCACTGAAGCTTTCTTT
CDR3 protein: CASSLWGTGSTEAFF

D gene: -
clone size: -
J gene: TRBJ2-2
V gene: TRBV7-9
CDR3 DNA: TGTGCCAGCAGCCGTAGTGACACGGTGGTGGCCGGGGAGCTGTTTTTT
CDR3 protein: CASSRSDTVVAGELFF

D gene: TRBD2
clone size: once
J gene: TRBJ2-7
V gene: TRBV4-3
CDR3 DNA: TGCGCCAGCAGCCAAGATCCCCAGGGACTAGAGCAGTACTTC
CDR3 protein: CASSQDPQGLEQYF

D gene: TRBD2
clone size: few
J gene: TRBJ2-7
V gene: TRBV5-4
CDR3 DNA: TGTGCCAGCAGCTTGACTAGCGGCTCCTACGAGCAGTACTTC
CDR3 protein: CASSLTSGSYEQYF

D gene: TRBD1
clone size: once
J gene: TRBJ2-7
V gene: TRBV27
CDR3 DNA: TGTGCCAGCAGTTTATATGGGACAGGGGTCTACGAGCAGTACTTC
CDR3 protein: CASSLYGTGVYEQYF

D gene: TRBD1
clone size: -
J gene: TRBJ1-4
V gene: TRBV7-9
CDR3 DNA: TGTGCCAGCAGCTCCCGGGACAGGGGAATCACTAATGAAAAACTGTTTTTT
CDR3 protein: CASSSRDRGITNEKLFF

D gene: TRBD1
clone size: -
J gene: TRBJ1-2
V gene: TRBV9
CDR3 DNA: TGTGCCAGCAGCGTAGAGCCTACGGGACAGGGTGGCTACACCTTC
CDR3 protein: CASSVEPTGQGGYTF

D gene: -
clone size: few
J gene: TRBJ1-2
V gene: TRBV30
CDR3 DNA: TGTGCCTGGAGTGTAGAGGGCAAGGGGACTTTCTACACCTTC
CDR3 protein: CAWSVEGKGTFYTF

D gene: -
clone size: -
J gene: TRBJ1-3
V gene: TRBV14
CDR3 DNA: TGTGCCAGCAGCCAAGAGATATGGCACTCTGGAAACACCATATATTTT
CDR3 protein: CASSQEIWHSGNTIYF

D gene: TRBD2
clone size: once
J gene: TRBJ2-5
V gene: TRBV7-8
CDR3 DNA: TGTGCCAGCAGCCCAGGAACTAGCGGTCAAGAGACCCAGTACTTC
CDR3 protein: CASSPGTSGQETQYF

D gene: TRBD2
clone size: few
J gene: TRBJ2-1
V gene: TRBV28
CDR3 DNA: TGTGCCAGCAGTTTATCCCTCGGCGGGAGTGGCAATGAGCAGTTCTTC
CDR3 protein: CASSLSLGGSGNEQFF

D gene: TRBD2
clone size: -
J gene: TRBJ2-3
V gene: TRBV7-3
CDR3 DNA: TGTGCCAGCAGCCCGTGGACTAGCGGGAGGGGAGATACGCAGTATTTT
CDR3 protein: CASSPWTSGRGDTQYF

D gene: -
clone size: once
J gene: TRBJ1-2
V gene: TRBV30
CDR3 DNA: TGTGCCTGGAGGGGGGCTGGGGTGGGCGGCTACACCTTC
CDR3 protein: CAWRGAGVGGYTF

D gene: -
clone size: once
J gene: TRBJ1-4
V gene: TRBV7-6
CDR3 DNA: TGTGCCAGCAGCGGGAGGCAGGGTACGGGTGAAAAACTGTTTTTT
CDR3 protein: CASSGRQGTGEKLFF

D gene: TRBD1
clone size: -
J gene: TRBJ2-3
V gene: TRBV7-7
CDR3 DNA: TGTGCTAGCAGCCCGACAGGGGTGGTTACGCAGTATTTT
CDR3 protein: CASSPTGVVTQYF

D gene: -
clone size: -
J gene: TRBJ1-2
V gene: TRBV20-1
CDR3 DNA: TGCAGTGCCATGGCAACTGGCTACACCTTC
CDR3 protein: CSAMATGYTF

D gene: -
clone size: -
J gene: TRBJ2-1
V gene: TRBV5-1
CDR3 DNA: TGCGCCAGCAGCGTTGGCGGAACAAATGAGCAGTTCTTC
CDR3 protein: CASSVGGTNEQFF

D gene: TRBD2
clone size: few
J gene: TRBJ2-3
V gene: TRBV28
CDR3 DNA: TGTGCCAGCAAACGAGGCCGCGGGGGACTAGCGGGAGGCCCGAGCACAGATACGCAGTATTTT
CDR3 protein: CASKRGRGGLAGGPSTDTQYF

D gene: -
clone size: once
J gene: TRBJ2-2
V gene: TRBV4-1
CDR3 DNA: TGCGCCAGCAGCCAAGGAGGCCCCGTCACCGGGGAGCTGTTTTTT
CDR3 protein: CASSQGGPVTGELFF

D gene: -
clone size: -
J gene: TRBJ1-2
V gene: TRBV29-1
CDR3 DNA: TGCAGCGTTGAGGTGGGAGCTGGCTACACCTTC
CDR3 protein: CSVEVGAGYTF

D gene: TRBD1
clone size: -
J gene: TRBJ1-2
V gene: TRBV5-6
CDR3 DNA: TGTGCCAGCAGCTTGGAACAGGGGGTATATGGCTACACCTTC
CDR3 protein: CASSLEQGVYGYTF

D gene: -
clone size: -
J gene: TRBJ1-2
V gene: TRBV5-1
CDR3 DNA: TGCGCCAGCAGCCCGACAGTGAACTATGGCTACACCTTC
CDR3 protein: CASSPTVNYGYTF

D gene: -
clone size: -
J gene: TRBJ1-2
V gene: TRBV4-1
CDR3 DNA: TGCGCCAGCAGCCAAGTTCAGGGTCTAGATGGCTACACCTTC
CDR3 protein: CASSQVQGLDGYTF

D gene: -
clone size: -
J gene: TRBJ2-2
V gene: TRBV28
CDR3 DNA: TGTGCCAGCAGTTTAGGGGCCAGTGGCCTGAGAGGAACCGGGGAGCTGTTTTTT
CDR3 protein: CASSLGASGLRGTGELFF

D gene: -
clone size: -
J gene: TRBJ2-7
V gene: TRBV18
CDR3 DNA: TGTGCCAGCTCACCTCTCGGGGGAGTTGGCAACGAGCAGTACTTC
CDR3 protein: CASSPLGGVGNEQYF

D gene: -
clone size: -
J gene: TRBJ2-7
V gene: TRBV14
CDR3 DNA: TGTGCCAGCAGCCAAGGCGGCAGTCTGAGCTCCTACGAGCAGTACTTC
CDR3 protein: CASSQGGSLSSYEQYF

D gene: -
clone size: -
J gene: TRBJ1-6
V gene: TRBV5-1
CDR3 DNA: TGCGCCAGCAGCTCGCTCAGGGGTGATTCACCCCTCCACTTT
CDR3 protein: CASSSLRGDSPLHF

D gene: -
clone size: -
J gene: TRBJ2-7
V gene: TRBV4-1
CDR3 DNA: TGCGCCAGCAGCCTCTCGACTAACTACGAGCAGTACTTC
CDR3 protein: CASSLSTNYEQYF

D gene: -
clone size: -
J gene: TRBJ1-5
V gene: TRBV28
CDR3 DNA: TGTGCCAGCAGTTTAACCCTCGGGTACGATCAGCCCCAGCATTTT
CDR3 protein: CASSLTLGYDQPQHF